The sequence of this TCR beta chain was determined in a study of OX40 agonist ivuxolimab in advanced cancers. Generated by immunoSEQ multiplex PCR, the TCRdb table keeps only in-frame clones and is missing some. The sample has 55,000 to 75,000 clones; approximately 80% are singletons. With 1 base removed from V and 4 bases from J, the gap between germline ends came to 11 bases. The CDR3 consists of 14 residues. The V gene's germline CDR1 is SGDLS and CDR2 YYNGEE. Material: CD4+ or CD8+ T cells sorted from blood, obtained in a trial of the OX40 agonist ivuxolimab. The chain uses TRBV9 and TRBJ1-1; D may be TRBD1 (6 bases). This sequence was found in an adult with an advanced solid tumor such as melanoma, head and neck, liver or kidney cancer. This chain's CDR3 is CASSVKGVGTEAFF. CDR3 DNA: TGTGCCAGCAGCGTAAAGGGGGTCGGCACTGAAGCTTTCTTT.